The 17 T cell receptor beta chains listed next were all sequenced from one sample in a study of cytomegalovirus exposure and HLA in healthy donors. Both 60 Vbeta primers and 13 Jbeta primers went into the PCR. Clones were sequenced by immunoSEQ multiplex PCR, and TCRdb holds only the in-frame ones, with some missing. The table records roughly 150,000 clones, around 79% of them present only once. Sequencing was carried out using PBMCs. The origin of the receptors is a woman in her thirties in good health and CMV-seronegative.

The chain joins TRBV5-1 to TRBJ1-1; TRBD1 is a possible D gene (6 bases). Trimming left V 1 base short and J 7 bases short, with 8 bases between. There are 12 residues in the CDR3. Per germline, CDR1 SGHRS and CDR2 YFSETQ. The CDR3 region is CASSLKTGEAFF. In DNA, the CDR3 is TGCGCCAGCAGCTTGAAGACAGGTGAAGCTTTCTTT.

This sequence joins TRBV5-3 and TRBJ1-2; a possible D gene is TRBD1 (5 bases). TRBV5-3 is an open reading frame, and its role is uncertain. This CDR3 is 12 amino acids long. V lost 2 bases and J 6 bases, leaving 8 bases between the germline ends. CDR3 DNA: TGTGCCAGAAGCTTCGGGGGGGATGGCTACACCTTC. Amino acid sequence: CARSFGGDGYTF.

This chain joins TRBV4-1 and TRBJ1-1, with TRBD1 as a possible D gene (5 bases). V was clipped by 1 base and J by 0 bases, with 18 bases between them. The germline gives CDR1 MGHRA, CDR2 YSYEKL. CDR3 length: 18 residues. CDR3 DNA: TGCGCCAGCAGCCAAGGGGCAGCGTGGGGCCCCATGAACACTGAAGCTTTCTTT. This encodes CASSQGAAWGPMNTEAFF.

The chain carries TRBV5-1 and TRBJ2-2; D is uncertain. This CDR3 has 13 amino acids. CDR1 is SGHRS, CDR2 YFSETQ, per germline. The V end was cut by 4 bases, the J end by 8 bases, with 12 bases between. CDR3 loop: CASSQDTVGELFF. In DNA, the CDR3 is TGCGCCAGCAGCCAGGATACCGTGGGGGAGCTGTTTTTT.

The J gene is TRBJ1-1, the V gene TRBV5-1; 8 positions agree with TRBD1. Trimming took 3 bases from V and 1 from J; bases not matched to a gene: 5. Germline V gene lookup returns CDR1 SGHRS and CDR2 YFSETQ. This CDR3 spans 15 amino acids. The CDR3 loop is CASSSTGGPNTEAFF. The CDR3 DNA sequence: TGCGCCAGCAGCTCCACAGGGGGACCGAACACTGAAGCTTTCTTT.

This chain connects TRBV7-3 to TRBJ1-1; the D gene is possibly TRBD1 (6 bases). V was shortened by 5 bases and J by 3 bases, with 10 bases between the two germline ends. Germline loops: CDR1 SGHTA, CDR2 FQGTGA. The CDR3 consists of 13 residues. The CDR3 region has the DNA TGTGCCAGCAGCCCACAGGGTCACACTGAAGCTTTCTTT. Translated, it gives CASSPQGHTEAFF.

The genes are TRBV6-1 and TRBJ2-1; weak D call: TRBD1 (6 bases). Trimming left V 2 bases short and J 3 bases short, with 11 bases between. The CDR3 extends over 15 amino acids. Germline V gene sequence: CDR1 MNHNS, CDR2 SASEGT. The CDR3 region is CASSEKGDLYNEQFF. The CDR3 nucleotides are TGTGCCAGCAGTGAAAAGGGGGACCTCTACAATGAGCAGTTCTTC.

This chain uses TRBV6-5 with TRBJ2-1; 11 bases fit TRBD2. The V gene's germline CDR1 is MNHEY and CDR2 SVGAGI. The CDR3 has 15 amino acids. The V and J ends lost 0 bases and 7 bases, in that order; junction bases with no gene match: 2. CDR3 amino acids: CASSYSSSGGNEQFF. The CDR3 region has the DNA TGTGCCAGCAGTTACTCGTCTAGCGGGGGGAATGAGCAGTTCTTC.

The CDR3, as DNA: TGTGCCTGGAGTACGGGGGGGCCGTCCTACGAGCAGTACTTC. Residues: CAWSTGGPSYEQYF. This chain connects TRBV30 to TRBJ2-7; 8 bases align to TRBD2. The CDR3 extends over 14 amino acids. Trimming at V came to 2 bases and at J to 1 base, leaving 4 bases not matched to a gene. Germline V gene lookup returns CDR1 GTSNPN and CDR2 SVGIG (reference sequence).

The chain combines TRBV6-1 with TRBJ1-5, with D possibly matching TRBD1 (6 bases). The CDR3 contains 14 residues. The germline CDR1 and CDR2 sequences are MNHNS and SASEGT. Trimming took off 8 bases at V and 5 bases at J, with 16 bases between the two ends. The CDR3 region is CASDRDKSYQPQHF. The CDR3 DNA reads as TGTGCCAGCGACCGGGACAAATCATATCAGCCCCAGCATTTT.

This chain connects TRBV13 to TRBJ2-7, with TRBD2 matching 11 bases. The V and J ends lost 5 bases and 2 bases, in that order; junction bases with no gene match: 5. The germline V gene encodes CDR1 PRHDT and CDR2 FYEKMQ (reference sequence). The CDR3 has 15 residues. CDR3 nucleotide sequence: TGTGCCAGCAGCGTTCTAGCGGGGGGTACCTACGAGCAGTACTTC. Protein: CASSVLAGGTYEQYF.

The chain employs TRBV12-5 and TRBJ2-7; a weak D match, TRBD2 (6 bases). Per the germline V gene, CDR1 is LGHNT and CDR2 is FRNRAP. This CDR3 region has 15 residues. The V end lost 2 bases, the J end lost 1 base, and 12 bases lay between the germline ends. This CDR3 is CASGLSGVPSYEQYF. The DNA of the CDR3 is TGTGCTAGTGGTTTGTCGGGGGTCCCGTCCTACGAGCAGTACTTC.

The chain carries TRBV9 and TRBJ1-1; D ambiguous. In germline, CDR1 is SGDLS, CDR2 YYNGEE. Between the trimmed V and J ends, which lost 4 bases and 0 bases, there was a span of 19 bases. This CDR3 region has 17 residues. The CDR3 spells CASSPGAERYMNTEAFF. CDR3 in DNA: TGTGCCAGCAGCCCCGGAGCAGAACGATACATGAACACTGAAGCTTTCTTT.

V usage is TRBV18 and J usage is TRBJ1-4, with unresolved D. With 4 bases removed from V and 7 bases from J, the gap between germline ends came to 13 bases. CDR1 and CDR2 from the germline V gene are KGHSH and LQKENI. This CDR3 region has 14 residues. The CDR3 here is CASSRGVVGEKLFF. CDR3 in DNA: TGTGCCAGCTCACGGGGAGTTGTTGGTGAAAAACTGTTTTTT.

The chain carries TRBV7-2 and TRBJ2-5; 11 positions agree with TRBD1. The CDR3 sequence is 15 residues long. J gave up 1 base and V 4 bases, and 2 bases lay outside the gene matches. Germline loops: CDR1 SGHTA, CDR2 FQGNSA. CDR3: CASSYGTGGQETQYF. The CDR3 nucleotides read TGTGCCAGCAGCTACGGGACAGGGGGCCAAGAGACCCAGTACTTC.

The chain is built from TRBV11-2 and TRBJ2-7; 9 nucleotides align to TRBD2. V lost 1 base, J lost 1 base, and 2 bases stayed unmatched. The CDR3 is 15 amino acids. The germline V gene has CDR1 SGHAT and CDR2 FQNNGV. The CDR3 nucleotides are TGTGCCAGCAGCTTAGGGCGGGGGGGTTCCTACGAGCAGTACTTC. It yields the protein CASSLGRGGSYEQYF.

The genes are TRBV5-6 and TRBJ1-2; D remains unclear. The CDR3 is 13 amino acids. The V gene's germline CDR1 is SGHDT and CDR2 YYEEEE. Trimming cost V 3 bases and J 1 base, with 7 bases left between them. The CDR3 loop is CASSSQINYGYTF. CDR3 DNA: TGTGCCAGCAGCTCCCAGATTAACTATGGCTACACCTTC.